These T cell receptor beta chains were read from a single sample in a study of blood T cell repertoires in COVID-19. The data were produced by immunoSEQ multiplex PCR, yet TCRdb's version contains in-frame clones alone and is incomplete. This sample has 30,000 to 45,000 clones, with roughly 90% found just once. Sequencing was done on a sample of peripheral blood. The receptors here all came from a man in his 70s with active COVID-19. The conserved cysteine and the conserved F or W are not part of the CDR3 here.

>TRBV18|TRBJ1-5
ASSQGHLVQPQH
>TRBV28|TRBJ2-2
ASSFGGTGELF
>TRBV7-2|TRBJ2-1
ASSSSLAAGYEQF
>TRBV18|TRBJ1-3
ASSPNRTVFGNTIY
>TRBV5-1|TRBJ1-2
ASSQDGLIYGYT
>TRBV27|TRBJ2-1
ASSSWGGRSYNEQF
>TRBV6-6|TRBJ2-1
ASSLGTSGNDEQF
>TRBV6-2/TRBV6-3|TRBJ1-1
ASSYAGSMNTEAF
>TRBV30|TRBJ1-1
AWSAWDRVSTEAF
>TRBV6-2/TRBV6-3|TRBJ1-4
ASSYPVTSQRGEKLF
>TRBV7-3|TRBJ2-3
ASSEKRGGREQY
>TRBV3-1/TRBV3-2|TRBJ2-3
ASSQARAASMGGKTDTQY
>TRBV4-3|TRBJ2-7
ASSPREGRGNYEQY
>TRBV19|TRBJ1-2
ASTPSRDRGRFYGYT
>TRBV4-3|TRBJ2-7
ASSRQRGGEQY
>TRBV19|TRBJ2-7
ASSPTGGTYEQY
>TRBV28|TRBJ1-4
ASSSPGGGNEKLF
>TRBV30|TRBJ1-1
AWSPTGNTEAF
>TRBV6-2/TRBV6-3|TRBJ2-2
ASSYPEVAGRAGELF
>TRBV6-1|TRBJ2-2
ASSGSNSGGVFTGELF
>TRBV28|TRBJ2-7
ASSMTPSSGEQY
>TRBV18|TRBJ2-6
ASSRTGGFGANVLT
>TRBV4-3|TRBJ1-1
ASSLRGGRGTEAF
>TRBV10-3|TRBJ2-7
AIRKSGRSYEQY
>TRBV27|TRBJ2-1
ASSFRGLNEQF
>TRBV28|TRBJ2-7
ASSSTGDPSYEQY
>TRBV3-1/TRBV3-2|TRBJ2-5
ASSQAFAGGALTQY
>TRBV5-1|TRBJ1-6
ASSPTGSNSPLH
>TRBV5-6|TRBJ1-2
ASSPARGNYGYT
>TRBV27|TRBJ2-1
ASSLGVYNEQF
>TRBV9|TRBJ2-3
ASSVDWQGPDTQY
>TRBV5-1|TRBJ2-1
ASSYGTGGNEQF
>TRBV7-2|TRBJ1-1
ASSSPTGRNTEAF
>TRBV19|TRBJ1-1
ASSRGRGRQGAMNTEAF
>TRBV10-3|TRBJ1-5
AISADYSNQPQH